The TCR beta chain described here comes from a study of OX40 agonist ivuxolimab in advanced cancers. Study results and limitations: Some nonresponders likewise displayed low normalized T-cell clonal expansion.

Here immunoSEQ multiplex PCR was the method, and the copy in TCRdb shows in-frame clones only, minus some. The repertoire holds 66,000 or so clones, approximately 90% seen once, with just over 2% in the top ten. Regarding this clone: Its antigen is unknown.

V lost 1 base, J lost 4 bases, and 7 bases stayed unmatched. CDR3 length: 17 residues. The germline CDR1 and CDR2 sequences are LGHNA and YSLEER. The gene calls are TRBV4-3 and TRBJ2-3; 11 nucleotides match TRBD2. This TCR derives from an adult with an advanced solid tumor such as melanoma, head and neck, liver or kidney cancer. This specimen consisted of CD4+ or CD8+ T cells sorted from blood, obtained in a trial of the OX40 agonist ivuxolimab. The CDR3 loop reads CASSQVSGRALPDTQYF. Written as DNA, the CDR3 is TGCGCCAGCAGCCAAGTTAGCGGGAGGGCCCTCCCAGATACGCAGTATTTT.